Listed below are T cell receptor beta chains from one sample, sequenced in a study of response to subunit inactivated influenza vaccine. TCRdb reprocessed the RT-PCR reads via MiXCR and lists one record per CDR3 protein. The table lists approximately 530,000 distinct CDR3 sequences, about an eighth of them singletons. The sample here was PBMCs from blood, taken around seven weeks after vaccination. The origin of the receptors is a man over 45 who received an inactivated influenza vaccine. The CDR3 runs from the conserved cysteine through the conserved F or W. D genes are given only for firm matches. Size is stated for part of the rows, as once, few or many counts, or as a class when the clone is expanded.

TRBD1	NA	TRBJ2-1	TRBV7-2	CASSEDRATYNEQFF	TGTGCCAGCAGCGAGGACAGGGCAACCTACAATGAGCAGTTCTTC
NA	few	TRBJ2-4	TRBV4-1	CASSQDGVRLAKNIQYF	TGCGCCAGCAGCCAAGATGGTGTCAGACTAGCCAAAAACATTCAGTACTTC
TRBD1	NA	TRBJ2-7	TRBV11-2	CASSPSTGGSYEQYF	TGTGCCAGCAGCCCATCGACAGGGGGTTCCTACGAGCAGTACTTC
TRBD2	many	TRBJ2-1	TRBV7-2	CASSLVPLAGVNEQFF	TGTGCCAGCAGCTTAGTCCCGCTAGCGGGAGTGAATGAGCAGTTCTTC
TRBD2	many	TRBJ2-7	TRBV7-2	CASSPRTSGYEQYF	TGTGCCAGCAGCCCGCGGACTAGCGGCTACGAGCAGTACTTC
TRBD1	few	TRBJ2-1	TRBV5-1	CASSLDRGQWRNEQFF	TGCGCCAGCAGCTTGGACAGGGGGCAGTGGCGGAATGAGCAGTTCTTC
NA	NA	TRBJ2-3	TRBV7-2	CASSPRWGARSTDTQYF	TGTGCCAGCAGCCCAAGGTGGGGGGCGCGAAGCACAGATACGCAGTATTTT
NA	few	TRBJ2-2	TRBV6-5	CASSYLSLGELFF	TGTGCCAGCAGTTACCTTTCACTCGGGGAGCTGTTTTTT
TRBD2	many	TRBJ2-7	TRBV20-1	CSARDVTSGSYEQYF	TGCAGTGCTAGAGATGTCACTAGCGGGAGCTACGAGCAGTACTTC
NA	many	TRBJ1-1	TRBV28	CASSGSFGMNTEAFF	TGTGCCAGCAGTGGGAGTTTCGGGATGAACACTGAAGCTTTCTTT
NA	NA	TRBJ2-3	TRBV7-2	CASSLGGGERYTQYF	TGTGCCAGCAGCTTAGGAGGGGGAGAAAGGTATACGCAGTATTTT
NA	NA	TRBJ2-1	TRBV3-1	CASSYRSSYNEQFF	TGTGCCAGCAGTTACAGAAGCTCCTACAATGAGCAGTTCTTC
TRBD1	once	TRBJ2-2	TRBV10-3	CAISGPGQGVTGELFF	TGTGCCATCAGCGGACCGGGACAGGGGGTTACCGGGGAGCTGTTTTTT
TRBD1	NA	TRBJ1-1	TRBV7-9	CASSNTDRVYTEAFF	TGTGCCAGCAGTAATACCGACAGGGTTTACACTGAAGCTTTCTTT
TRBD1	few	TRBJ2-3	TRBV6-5	CASSYSGRGQYTQYF	TGTGCCAGCAGTTACAGCGGCAGGGGGCAGTATACGCAGTATTTT
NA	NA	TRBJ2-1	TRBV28	CASSSLISEQFF	TGTGCCAGCAGTTCCCTCATATCCGAGCAGTTCTTC
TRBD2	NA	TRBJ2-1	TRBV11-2	CASSTGLAGGPVDEQFF	TGTGCCAGCAGCACGGGACTAGCGGGGGGGCCGGTAGATGAGCAGTTCTTC
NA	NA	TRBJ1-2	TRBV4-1	CASSHHARTQGRAYGYTF	TGCGCCAGCAGCCACCATGCCCGGACTCAGGGTCGGGCCTATGGCTACACCTTC
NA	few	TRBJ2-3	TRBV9	CASSVGAESDTQYF	TGTGCCAGCAGCGTAGGGGCGGAATCAGATACGCAGTATTTT
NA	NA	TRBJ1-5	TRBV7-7	CASSFRFRNQPQHF	TGTGCTAGCAGCTTCAGGTTTCGGAATCAGCCCCAGCATTTT
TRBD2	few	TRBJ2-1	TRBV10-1	CASNRNSGGKGEQFF	TGCGCCAGCAATCGGAATAGCGGGGGGAAAGGTGAGCAGTTCTTC
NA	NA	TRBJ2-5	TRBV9	CASSADLAGQETQYF	TGTGCCAGCAGCGCTGACCTTGCAGGCCAAGAGACCCAGTACTTC
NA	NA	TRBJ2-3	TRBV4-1	CASSWTVRTDTQYF	TGCGCCAGCAGCTGGACAGTCAGAACAGATACGCAGTATTTT
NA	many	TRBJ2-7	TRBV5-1	CASSLEGTGDYEQYF	TGCGCCAGCAGCTTGGAGGGGACGGGGGACTACGAGCAGTACTTC
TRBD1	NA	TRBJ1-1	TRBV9	CASDGQVNTEAFF	TGTGCCAGCGACGGACAGGTGAACACTGAAGCTTTCTTT
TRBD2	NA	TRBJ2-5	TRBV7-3	CASSLIPGGPETQYF	TGTGCCAGCAGCTTAATCCCGGGAGGGCCAGAGACCCAGTACTTC
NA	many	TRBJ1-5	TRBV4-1	CASSQADRMASNQPQHF	TGCGCCAGCAGCCAAGCGGACAGAATGGCGAGCAATCAGCCCCAGCATTTT
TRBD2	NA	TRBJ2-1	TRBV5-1	CASSPGLAGAPSYNEQFF	TGCGCCAGCAGCCCGGGACTAGCGGGGGCCCCATCCTACAATGAGCAGTTCTTC
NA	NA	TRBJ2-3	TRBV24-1	CATSRGDIWGTGDTQYF	TGTGCCACCAGTCGGGGAGACATCTGGGGAACGGGAGATACGCAGTATTTT
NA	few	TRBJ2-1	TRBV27	CASSSQASGSYNEQFF	TGTGCCAGCAGCTCCCAGGCTTCGGGCTCCTACAATGAGCAGTTCTTC
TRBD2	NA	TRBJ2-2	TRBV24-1	CATTDSGSGELFF	TGTGCCACCACGGATAGCGGGAGCGGGGAGCTGTTTTTT
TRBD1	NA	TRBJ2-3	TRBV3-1	CASSQDRTGSDTQYF	TGTGCCAGCAGCCAAGATAGGACAGGGTCAGATACGCAGTATTTT
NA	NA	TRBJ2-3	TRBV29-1	CSVEDRVSASTDTQYF	TGCAGCGTTGAAGATCGAGTCTCAGCTAGCACAGATACGCAGTATTTT
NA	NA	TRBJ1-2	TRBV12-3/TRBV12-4	CASSLTGINYGYTF	TGTGCCAGCAGTTTAACAGGGATTAACTATGGCTACACCTTC
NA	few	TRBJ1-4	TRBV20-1	CSALRVATNEKLFF	TGCAGTGCACTTAGGGTAGCAACTAATGAAAAACTGTTTTTT
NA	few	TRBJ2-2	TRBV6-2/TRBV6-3	CASSQTPELFF	TGTGCCAGCAGCCAGACCCCGGAGCTGTTTTTT
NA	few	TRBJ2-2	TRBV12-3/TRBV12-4	CASSLVNPGRTGELFF	TGTGCCAGCAGTTTAGTTAACCCAGGGCGCACCGGGGAGCTGTTTTTT
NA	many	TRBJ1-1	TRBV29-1	CSVEKGMNTEAFF	TGCAGCGTTGAAAAGGGGATGAACACTGAAGCTTTCTTT
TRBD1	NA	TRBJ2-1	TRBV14	CGSSPTGEDNEQFF	TGTGGCAGCAGCCCGACAGGGGAGGACAATGAGCAGTTCTTC
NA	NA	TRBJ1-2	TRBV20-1	CSARDLRLDGYTF	TGCAGTGCTAGAGATCTTCGTCTAGATGGCTACACCTTC
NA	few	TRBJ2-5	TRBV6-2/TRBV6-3	CASSYHEETYQETQYF	TGTGCCAGCAGTTACCATGAGGAGACCTACCAAGAGACCCAGTACTTC
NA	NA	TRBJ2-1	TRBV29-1	CSVETPFTDNEQFF	TGCAGCGTTGAAACCCCCTTTACCGACAATGAGCAGTTCTTC
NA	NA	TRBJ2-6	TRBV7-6	CATRFVGGTGANVLTF	TGTGCCACCCGGTTTGTTGGGGGGACGGGGGCCAACGTCCTGACTTTC
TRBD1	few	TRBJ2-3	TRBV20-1	CSATTQGFDTQYF	TGCAGTGCTACAACACAGGGGTTCGATACGCAGTATTTT
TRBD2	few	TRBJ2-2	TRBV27	CASTRSSGRANTGELFF	TGTGCCAGCACCAGAAGTAGCGGGAGGGCGAACACCGGGGAGCTGTTTTTT
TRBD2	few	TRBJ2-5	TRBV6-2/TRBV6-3	CASSYLAGKSRETQYF	TGTGCCAGCAGTTATCTAGCGGGAAAGTCCCGAGAGACCCAGTACTTC
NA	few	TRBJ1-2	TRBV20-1	CSARDLEEANYGYTF	TGCAGTGCTAGAGATTTGGAGGAAGCTAACTATGGCTACACCTTC
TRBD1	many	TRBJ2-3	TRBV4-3	CASSRVGQGGTDTQYF	TGCGCCAGCAGCCGAGTGGGACAGGGTGGCACAGATACGCAGTATTTT
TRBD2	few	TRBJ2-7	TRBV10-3	CAISEEGGRGYEQYF	TGTGCCATCAGTGAAGAGGGAGGGAGAGGCTACGAGCAGTACTTC
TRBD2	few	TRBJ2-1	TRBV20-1	CSARFGGTYNEQFF	TGCAGTGCTAGATTCGGGGGGACCTACAATGAGCAGTTCTTC
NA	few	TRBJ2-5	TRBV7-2	CASSNTGILETQYF	TGTGCCAGCAGCAATACAGGGATTTTGGAGACCCAGTACTTC
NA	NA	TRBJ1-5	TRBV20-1	CSAGQEPQHF	TGCAGTGCTGGGCAGGAGCCCCAGCATTTT
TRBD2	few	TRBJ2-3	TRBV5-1	CASSLTPGGGSDTQYF	TGCGCCAGCAGCTTGACGCCTGGGGGGGGGTCAGATACGCAGTATTTT
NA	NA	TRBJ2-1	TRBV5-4	CASSLQGSDEQFF	TGTGCCAGCAGCTTACAGGGCTCGGATGAGCAGTTCTTC
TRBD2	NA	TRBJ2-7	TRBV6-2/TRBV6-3	CASNPRLAGLYEQYF	TGTGCCAGCAACCCCAGACTAGCGGGTCTCTACGAGCAGTACTTC
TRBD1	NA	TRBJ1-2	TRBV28	CASRKTGGGYGYTF	TGTGCCAGCAGGAAAACAGGGGGCGGCTATGGCTACACCTTC
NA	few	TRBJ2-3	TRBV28	CASNQGWDTQYF	TGTGCCAGCAACCAGGGGTGGGATACGCAGTATTTT
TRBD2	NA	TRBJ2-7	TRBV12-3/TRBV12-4	CASTTSAYEQYF	TGTGCCAGCACCACTAGCGCCTACGAGCAGTACTTC